This T cell receptor (beta chain) was observed in a study of kidney transplant recipient with SARS-CoV-2 infection (dated by TCRdb to the early 2020s). The time point label, as the study defines it: pre-pandemic baseline sample and day 111 after first positive SARS-CoV-2 test. V is cut by 5 bases and J by 15 bases, and the space between the germline ends is 17 bases. The CDR3 numbers 12 residues from cysteine through phenylalanine. Left in the record is the CDR3 DNA by itself, 36 bases read in frame from the first base. The germline V gene gives CDR1 as MNHGY and CDR2 as SAAAGT. Sequenced on an Illumina MiSeq. Profiling of the peripheral T cell repertoire targeted human TCRbeta genes. The original pipeline was this. Beta-binomial modelling was used to test for differences in clonotype abundance while accounting for variability over time. Expanded clonotypes were screened against the ImmuneCODE reference database of SARS-CoV-2-associated TCRs and were mapped to viral genome regions. Additional analyses of the repertoire looked at TRBV gene usage, CDR3 length, CDR3 amino acid overlap between time points, clonotype abundance distributions and Jaccard similarity. In TCRdb, the public reads were trimmed at Q25 with fastp and aligned with MiXCR, with productive beta chains retained. Identical CDR3 proteins give one entry, which carries the most common genes and DNA. TCRdb's processing, not the authors', yielded these V and J calls. This sample comprises about 250,000 distinct CDR3 sequences, more than 25% of them detected only once. The leading ten clones occupy under 7.5% of the sample.

Notes on this clonotype: No cognate antigen has been identified for it. Nothing much larger sits one base from this clone, and base qualities are not available.

This TCR came from a male patient in his thirties who had COVID-19 and was a kidney transplant recipient. After a transplant, some T cells may be of graft donor origin. The sequences come from a blood sample, collected at baseline and on roughly day 110 from a kidney transplant recipient. This chain joins TRBV6-8 to TRBJ2-1, with no reliable assignment of the D segment. The bases are TGTGCCAGCAGTGAATATGGTAAGGGTCGGTTCTTC. Its translation reads: CASSEYGKGRFF.